These 26 T cell receptor beta chains were all obtained from the same sample, sequenced in a study of regulatory T cells in long-lasting Graves disease (dated by TCRdb to the early 2020s). Sample time point, as interpreted from the label and publication: persistent/refractory GD, antithyroid drugs over 5 years with positive TRAb. For both TCR sequencing and RNA sequencing, RNA was extracted from PBMCs using TRIzol. The library was made by multiplex PCR. The reads were generated on an Illumina HiSeq 4000. CDR3 regions were amplified by Arm-PCR with iRepertoire HTBI primers to construct TCR beta libraries. TCRdb reworked the public reads: Q25 trimming with fastp, MiXCR clone assembly, productive beta chains retained. For every CDR3 protein sequence, its rows merge into one entry that carries the most common genes and DNA. The table for this sample lists 700,000 or so distinct CDR3 sequences; around 30% of them were counted only once. The ten most abundant clones make up 40% to 50% of the sample.

The sequencing here drew on peripheral blood mononuclear cells (PBMCs), taken when the disease was refractory, from a patient treated with antithyroid drugs. Receptor source: a female donor with Graves disease.

This clonotype was observed a handful of times. The chain joins TRBV27 to TRBJ1-5; D might be TRBD1 (6 bases). CDR1 and CDR2 from the germline V gene are MNHEY and SMNVEV (reference sequence). The CDR3 contains 16 residues. V gave up 6 bases and J gave up 3 bases, with 18 bases separating them. The CDR3 bases are TGTGCCAGCAGCCAGACTAACAGGGTTGTCAATCAGCCCCAGCATTTT. Amino acids: CASSQTNRVVNQPQHF.

The chain recombines TRBV27 with TRBJ2-7, with TRBD2 matching over 11 bases. The germline gives CDR1 MNHEY, CDR2 SMNVEV (reference sequence). Unmatched junction bases numbered 17, after V lost 3 bases and J lost 4 bases. This CDR3 contains 19 residues. CDR3 DNA: TGTGCCAGCAGTTTGGATAGCGGGAGGGCCAGGTATCCAACTTACGAGCAGTACTTC. Encoded protein: CASSLDSGRARYPTYEQYF.

J is TRBJ1-1 and V is TRBV5-1; tentatively, D is TRBD1 (5 bases). The CDR3 has 14 amino acids. CDR1 is SGHRS, CDR2 YFSETQ, per germline. V shed 1 base and J shed 4 bases, with 11 bases lying between them. CDR3 residues: CASSLLGDFTEAFF. The CDR3 nucleotides read TGCGCCAGCAGCTTGTTGGGGGATTTCACTGAAGCTTTCTTT.

This clonotype has more than one count but fewer than ten. V usage is TRBV6-1 and J usage is TRBJ1-5; D not certain. V shed 6 bases and J shed 3 bases, with 6 bases lying between them. Germline V CDR1 and CDR2: MNHNS, SASEGT. This CDR3 is built from 12 residues. The CDR3 nucleotides are TGTGCCAGCAGGGCGGTCAATCAGCCCCAGCATTTT. As protein: CASRAVNQPQHF.

This clonotype was detected a few times. The chain employs TRBV2 and TRBJ1-6; no clear D. Between the trimmed V and J ends, which lost 7 bases and 0 bases, there was a span of 13 bases. CDR3 size: 16 residues. Germline assignment: CDR1 SNHLY and CDR2 FYNNEI. The CDR3 DNA reads TGTGCCAGCAATTCGGGGTCGGGCTCCTATAATTCACCCCTCCACTTT. It encodes CASNSGSGSYNSPLHF.

This clonotype was counted at least ten times. CDR3 in amino acids: CASSLGRHGQETQYF. CDR3 DNA sequence: TGTGCCAGCAGCTTGGGAAGACACGGACAAGAGACCCAGTACTTC. The chain recombines TRBV7-2 with TRBJ2-5; D remains ambiguous. Germline CDR1 reads SGHTA; CDR2 reads FQGNSA. V was shortened by 3 bases and J by 2 bases, with 13 bases between the two germline ends. CDR3 length: 15 residues.

This clonotype was picked up a small number of times. At one end, the junction sequence differs from germline, possibly due to a read error. This rearrangement joins TRBV7-7 to TRBJ2-7; 12 nucleotides match TRBD1. The CDR3 covers 15 residues. CDR1 and CDR2 (germline): SSHAT, FNYEAQ (reference sequence). The CDR3 is CASSVAGTGGHEQYF. As DNA, the CDR3 is TGTGCCAGCAGCGTAGCCGGGACAGGGGGCCACGAGCAGTACTTC.

This clonotype has more than one count but fewer than ten. The rearrangement joins TRBV6-5 to TRBJ2-7; TRBD2 agrees at 8 bases. J was trimmed by 9 bases and V by 2 bases; bases with no gene match: 12. The length of the CDR3 is 15 residues. The germline V gene encodes CDR1 MNHEY and CDR2 SVGAGI. The DNA for the CDR3 is TGTGCCAGCAGTTACGCGGTAGCGGGGCCCGCACCGCAGTACTTC. This sequence encodes CASSYAVAGPAPQYF.

As for this clonotype: One end of the junction varies from germline; a read error may be responsible. V is TRBV11-2 and J is TRBJ1-1; unclear D gene. The CDR3 sequence is 14 residues long. Germline lookup yields CDR1 SGHAT and CDR2 FQNNGV. CDR3 DNA sequence: TGTGCCAGCAGCTCCCCAGGACGGAACACTGGAGCTTTCTTT. Translated, it gives CASSSPGRNTGAFF.

The chain couples TRBV6-5 to TRBJ1-2, with 12 bases lining up with TRBD1. The CDR3 consists of 15 residues. CDR1 and CDR2 from the germline V gene are MNHEY and SVGAGI. The V segment lost 4 bases and the J segment 3 bases; nucleotides outside the gene matches: 3. In nucleotides, the CDR3 is TGTGCCAGCAGTTCGGGGACAGGGGGCCACTATGGCTACACCTTC. This gives the protein CASSSGTGGHYGYTF.

The rearrangement links TRBV6-1 to TRBJ1-1; 9 nucleotides agree with TRBD1. There are 15 residues in the CDR3. J was trimmed by 3 bases and V by 6 bases; bases with no gene match: 8. The germline V gene encodes CDR1 MNHNS and CDR2 SASEGT. The CDR3 reads CASSLIRQGDTEAFF. Here the CDR3 DNA reads TGTGCCAGCAGCTTAATTCGACAGGGGGACACTGAAGCTTTCTTT.

This clonotype was recorded many times. This chain connects TRBV2 to TRBJ2-7; no clear D gene. The CDR3 is 13 amino acids. V was pared by 2 bases and J by 6 bases, with 11 bases between. CDR1 SNHLY and CDR2 FYNNEI come from the germline V gene. The CDR3 protein is CASSEWATGEQYF. CDR3 nucleotides: TGTGCCAGCAGTGAATGGGCTACGGGCGAGCAGTACTTC.

The gene calls are TRBV2 and TRBJ2-4; perhaps D is TRBD1 or TRBD2 (5 bases each). CDR1 is SNHLY and CDR2 is FYNNEI in the germline V gene. The CDR3 is 15 amino acids. Trimming removed 2 bases from V and 6 bases from J, with 14 bases in between. CDR3 in amino acids: CASSELGRGGNIQYF. For the CDR3, the DNA is TGTGCCAGCAGTGAACTGGGACGGGGTGGAAACATTCAGTACTTC.

For the CDR3, the DNA is TGTGCCAGCAGTTTTCATCCGGGACTCCGGAATCAGCCCCAGCATTTT. Protein sequence: CASSFHPGLRNQPQHF. This chain uses TRBV6-2 or TRBV6-3 with TRBJ1-5; D is possibly TRBD1 (5 bases). CDR1 is MNHEY and CDR2 is SVGEGT in the germline V gene. Trimming pared 4 bases from V and 4 bases from J, leaving 17 bases between. The CDR3 covers 16 residues.

In this sample, this clonotype turned up a few times. The rearrangement joins TRBV5-1 to TRBJ1-2; 10 bases agree with TRBD1. The trim removed 0 bases at V and 6 bases at J, leaving 14 bases unmatched. There are 18 residues in the CDR3. Germline CDR1 reads SGHRS; CDR2 reads YFSETQ. In DNA, the CDR3 is TGCGCCAGCAGCTTGGCCGGGACAGGGGTCCCTGCCATCGATGGCTACACCTTC. This codes for CASSLAGTGVPAIDGYTF.

This chain connects TRBV12-3 or TRBV12-4 to TRBJ1-1; tentative D call: TRBD1 (5 bases). V lost 5 bases and J lost 7, with 11 bases in between. The CDR3 totals 12 residues. Written as DNA, the CDR3 is TGTGCCAGCAGTAACCGGGACCGTGAAGCTTTCTTT. Translation gives CASSNRDREAFF.

The chain is built from TRBV3-1 and TRBJ1-2; 7 positions match TRBD1. Germline CDR1 reads LGHDT; CDR2 reads YNNKEL (reference sequence). The CDR3 has 17 residues. The V gene end was trimmed by 0 bases and the J gene end by 4 bases; junction bases not matched to a gene: 11. CDR3 sequence: CASSQEPPGQRIYGYTF. CDR3 sequence (DNA): TGTGCCAGCAGCCAAGAACCTCCGGGACAGAGGATCTATGGCTACACCTTC.

At least ten counts were recorded for this clonotype. The chain joins TRBV20-1 to TRBJ2-5; D is ambiguous. This CDR3 spans 11 amino acids. Between the trimmed V and J ends, which lost 6 bases and 5 bases, there was a span of 10 bases. CDR1 DFQATT and CDR2 SNEGSKA come from the germline V gene (reference sequence). CDR3 sequence: CSALVLETQYF. CDR3 nucleotides: TGCAGTGCCCTGGTACTGGAGACCCAGTACTTC.

This chain joins TRBV19 and TRBJ1-6, with D maybe TRBD1 (6 bases). The CDR3 has 15 amino acids. Looked up from germline, CDR1 is LNHDA and CDR2 is SQIVND (reference sequence). Trimming cost V 5 bases and J 7 bases, with 15 bases left between them. DNA for the CDR3: TGTGCCAGTAGTCCCTCGGCGGGGGCAAATTCACCCCTCCACTTT. Translating gives CASSPSAGANSPLHF.

This clonotype has only a few counts. J is TRBJ1-4 and V is TRBV20-1; no definite D call. Germline CDR1 and CDR2: DFQATT and SNEGSKA (reference sequence). The CDR3 runs 13 residues. The V and J ends lost 5 bases and 14 bases respectively, with 21 bases between them. CDR3 nucleotides: TGCAGTGCTGCCGGGATACAGCTGGATGATCTGTTTTTT. Protein sequence: CSAAGIQLDDLFF.

The V call is TRBV5-1, the J call TRBJ2-4, with 10 bases lining up with TRBD2. The germline CDR1 and CDR2 sequences are SGHRS and YFSETQ. Losses at the gene ends were 3 bases for V and 1 base for J; bases not matched to a gene: 13. This CDR3 is built from 19 residues. The CDR3 DNA reads TGCGCCAGCAGCTCCGGTTTGCAGACTAGCGGGTTCGCCAAAAACATTCAGTACTTC. Protein product: CASSSGLQTSGFAKNIQYF.

The rearrangement joins TRBV5-1 to TRBJ1-1; 7 bases line up with TRBD1. The trim removed 4 bases at V and 3 bases at J, leaving 15 bases unmatched. This CDR3 has 17 residues. Germline V gene data show CDR1 as SGHRS and CDR2 as YFSETQ. This CDR3 is CASSPATGATGDTEAFF. CDR3 DNA sequence: TGCGCCAGCAGCCCGGCTACAGGGGCCACGGGGGACACTGAAGCTTTCTTT. The entire variable domain, with the rest obtained from reference TRBV5-1 and TRBJ1-1, is as follows: KAGVTQTPRYLIKTRGQQVTLSCSPISGHRSVSWYQQTPGQGLQFLFEYFSETQRNKGNFPGRFSGRQFSNSRSEMNVSTLELGDSALYLCASSPATGATGDTEAFFGQGTRLTVV.

A remark on this clonotype: One junction end disagrees with the germline gene, perhaps due to a read error. The chain couples TRBV27 to TRBJ1-5, with D perhaps TRBD1 (6 bases). The CDR3 has 15 amino acids. CDR1 MNHEY and CDR2 SMNVEV come from the germline V gene (reference sequence). CDR3 coding DNA: TGTGCCAGCAGTGCGACAGGACATAGCAATCAGCCCCGGCATTTT. As protein: CASSATGHSNQPRHF.

The table lists this clonotype with many counts. The chain links TRBV15 to TRBJ1-4; D is possibly TRBD1 (6 bases). This CDR3 is 14 amino acids long. V shed 3 bases and J shed 8 bases, with 13 bases lying between them. Germline V gives CDR1 LNHNV, CDR2 YYDKDF (reference sequence). CDR3 nucleotides: TGTGCCACCAGCAGCCCCCGGGACACCGAAAAACTGTTTTTT. It yields the protein CATSSPRDTEKLFF. Drawing the rest from reference TRBV15 and TRBJ1-4, the complete variable domain is DAMVIQNPRYQVTQFGKPVTLSCSQTLNHNVMYWYQQKSSQAPKLLFHYYDKDFNNEADTPDNFQSRRPNTSFCFLDIRSPGLGDTAMYLCATSSPRDTEKLFFGSGTQLSVL.

The V call is TRBV27, the J call TRBJ2-4; TRBD1 aligns across 9 bases. J gave up 8 bases and V 2 bases, and 7 bases lay outside the gene matches. The CDR3 is made up of 15 amino acids. Looked up from germline, CDR1 is MNHEY and CDR2 is SMNVEV (reference sequence). The CDR3 loop reads CASSLTGTGWDIQYF. CDR3 DNA sequence: TGTGCCAGCAGTTTAACCGGGACAGGGTGGGACATTCAGTACTTC.

The chain employs TRBV29-1 and TRBJ1-2; TRBD1 agrees at 11 bases. This CDR3 contains 14 residues. The germline gives CDR1 SQVTM, CDR2 ANQGSEA. J was trimmed by 1 base and V by 7 bases; bases with no gene match: 5. The CDR3 nucleotides are TGCAGCGCTCCCGGGACAGGGGGTAACTATGGCTACACCTTC. Translation: CSAPGTGGNYGYTF.